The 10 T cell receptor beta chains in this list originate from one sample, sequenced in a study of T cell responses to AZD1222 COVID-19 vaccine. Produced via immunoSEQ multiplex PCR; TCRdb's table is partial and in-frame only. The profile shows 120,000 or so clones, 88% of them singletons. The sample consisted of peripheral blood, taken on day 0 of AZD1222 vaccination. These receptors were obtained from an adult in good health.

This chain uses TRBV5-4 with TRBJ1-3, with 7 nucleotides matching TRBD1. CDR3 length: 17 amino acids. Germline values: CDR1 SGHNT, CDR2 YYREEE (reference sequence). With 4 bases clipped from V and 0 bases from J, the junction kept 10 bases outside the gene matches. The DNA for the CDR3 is TGTGCCAGCAGCATCACCGGGACAGCTGGCTCTGGAAACACCATATATTTT. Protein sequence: CASSITGTAGSGNTIYF.

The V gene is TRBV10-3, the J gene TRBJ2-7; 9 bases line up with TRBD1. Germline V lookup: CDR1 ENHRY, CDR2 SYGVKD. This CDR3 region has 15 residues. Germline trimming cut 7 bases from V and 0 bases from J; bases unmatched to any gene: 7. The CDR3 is CAINPGQGNSYEQYF. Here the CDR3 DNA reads TGTGCCATCAATCCGGGACAGGGAAACTCCTACGAGCAGTACTTC.

The CDR3 sequence is CASSPPAGVVMNTEAFF. CDR3 nucleotides: TGTGCCAGCTCACCACCGGCAGGGGTGGTGATGAACACTGAAGCTTTCTTT. The V gene is TRBV18, the J gene TRBJ1-1, with a weak D call TRBD1 (6 bases). Trimming pared 0 bases from V and 0 bases from J, leaving 14 bases between. Germline V lookup: CDR1 KGHSH, CDR2 LQKENI. CDR3 length: 17 amino acids.

The CDR3 coding sequence is TGTGCCAGTAGTATCGACAGAACAAACAATCAGCCCCAGCATTTT. The encoded protein is CASSIDRTNNQPQHF. The chain carries TRBV19 and TRBJ1-5, with a possible D match to TRBD1 (5 bases). The V gene's germline CDR1 is LNHDA and CDR2 SQIVND (reference sequence). CDR3 length: 15 residues. The V end was cut by 3 bases, the J end by 3 bases, with 12 bases between.

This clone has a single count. Here the CDR3 reads CASSLTVSLNTEAFF. For the CDR3, the DNA is TGCGCCAGCAGCTTGACTGTTTCTCTTAACACTGAAGCTTTCTTT. The chain has TRBV5-1 and TRBJ1-1; the D is unclear. This CDR3 spans 15 amino acids. Trimming left V 1 base short and J 2 bases short, with 12 bases between. In germline, CDR1 is SGHRS, CDR2 YFSETQ.

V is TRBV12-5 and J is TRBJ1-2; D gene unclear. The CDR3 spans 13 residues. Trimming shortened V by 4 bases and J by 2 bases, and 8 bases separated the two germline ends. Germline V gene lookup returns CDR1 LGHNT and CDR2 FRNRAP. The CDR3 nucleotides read TGTGCTAGTGGTTCCGACGGAAACTATGGCTACACCTTC. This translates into CASGSDGNYGYTF.

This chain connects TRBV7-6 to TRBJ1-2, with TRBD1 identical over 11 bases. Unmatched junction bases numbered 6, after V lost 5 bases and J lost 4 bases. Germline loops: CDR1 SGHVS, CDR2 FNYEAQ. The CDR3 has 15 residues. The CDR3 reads CASSDPGQGGYGYTF. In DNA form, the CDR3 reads TGTGCCAGCAGCGACCCGGGACAGGGGGGCTATGGCTACACCTTC.

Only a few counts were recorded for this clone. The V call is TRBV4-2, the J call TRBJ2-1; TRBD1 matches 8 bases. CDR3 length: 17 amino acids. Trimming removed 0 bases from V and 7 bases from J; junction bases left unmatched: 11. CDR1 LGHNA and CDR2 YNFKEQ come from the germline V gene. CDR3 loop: CASSQESGGLVGNEQFF. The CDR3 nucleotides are TGTGCCAGCAGCCAAGAGTCAGGGGGCTTGGTTGGGAATGAGCAGTTCTTC.

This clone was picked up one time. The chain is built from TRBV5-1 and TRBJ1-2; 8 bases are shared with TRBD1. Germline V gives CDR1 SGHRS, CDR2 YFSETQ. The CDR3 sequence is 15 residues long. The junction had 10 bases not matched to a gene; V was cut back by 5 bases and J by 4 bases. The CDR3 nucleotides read TGCGCCAGCAGAGAACAGGGGGTCTTAGGCTATGGCTACACCTTC. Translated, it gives CASREQGVLGYGYTF.

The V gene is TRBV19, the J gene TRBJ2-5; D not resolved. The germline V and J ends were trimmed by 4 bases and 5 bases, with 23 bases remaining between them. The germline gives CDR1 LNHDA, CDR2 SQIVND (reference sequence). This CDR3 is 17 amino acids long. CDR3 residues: CASSKDRGFTTQETQYF. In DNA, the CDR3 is TGTGCCAGTAGTAAAGACCGAGGCTTTACTACCCAGGAGACCCAGTACTTC.